A single sample is the source of the 4 T cell receptor beta chains below, sequenced in a study of T cell clonotyping in hematopoietic cell transplantation. The data were produced by immunoSEQ multiplex PCR, yet TCRdb's version contains in-frame clones alone and is incomplete. The sample consists of 7,900 or so clones, 70% to 90% of them appearing once. The sample in question was PBMCs, obtained 100 days after allogeneic stem cell transplant. These receptors all stem from a young adult male patient who had an allogeneic stem cell transplant from a related donor, so the T cells may come from the graft donor. Some clones in this sample may be carry-over from other donors' samples.

The chain uses TRBV7-8 and TRBJ2-2; D not certain. The CDR3 sequence is 15 residues long. The V end was cut by 5 bases, the J end by 0 bases, with 10 bases between. Germline V gives CDR1 SGHVS, CDR2 FQNEAQ. CDR3 residues: CASSLDQANTGELFF. DNA of the CDR3: TGTGCCAGCAGCCTGGACCAGGCGAACACCGGGGAGCTGTTTTTT.

The V and J genes are TRBV19 and TRBJ1-3; no clear D. The V gene's germline CDR1 is LNHDA and CDR2 SQIVND (reference sequence). V lost 7 bases and J lost 4, with 17 bases in between. The CDR3 covers 15 residues. The DNA of the CDR3 is TGTGCCAGTACCAATTTTGGGGAAGCAGGAAACACCATATATTTT. This sequence encodes CASTNFGEAGNTIYF.

The chain links TRBV5-1 to TRBJ1-1, with 8 bases identical to TRBD1. The ends lost 0 bases at V and 3 bases at J; junction bases unmatched: 10. This CDR3 has 17 residues. The germline V gene encodes CDR1 SGHRS and CDR2 YFSETQ. The CDR3 DNA sequence: TGCGCCAGCAGCTTGGGTCAGGGGGCGATCTCTGACACTGAAGCTTTCTTT. Protein sequence: CASSLGQGAISDTEAFF.

V and J are TRBV4-2 and TRBJ1-1; D unclear. The CDR3 covers 14 residues. V was pared by 1 base and J by 1 base, with 7 bases between. Germline values: CDR1 LGHNA, CDR2 YNFKEQ. CDR3 residues: CASSQVAENTEAFF. CDR3 DNA: TGTGCCAGCAGCCAAGTTGCGGAGAACACTGAAGCTTTCTTT.